The 7 T cell receptor beta chains given below trace back to one sample, sequenced in a study of cytomegalovirus exposure and HLA in healthy donors (dated by TCRdb to 2016 to 2017). Libraries were prepared through the immunoSEQ multiplex PCR assay. For the multiplex PCR, a mixture combining 60 forward primers for TCR Vbeta segments and 13 reverse primers for TCR Jbeta segments was used. TCRdb re-hosts the immuneACCESS table, in-frame sequences only. Its copies lack some clones; in the studies checked, an unresolved V gene accounts for under half of them, and the cause for the rest is not known. The sample yields about 100,000 clones; over 65% were counted once. The ten largest clones take up about 1.7% of the sample. Material for sequencing was PBMCs. The receptors here all came from a woman between 40 and 55 years old in good health and CMV-seronegative.

The chain joins TRBV2 to TRBJ2-6, with D hard to call. The germline V gene has CDR1 SNHLY and CDR2 FYNNEI. There are 13 residues in the CDR3. The ends were cut back, 7 bases at V and 4 bases at J, with 8 bases in the middle. The CDR3 here is CASIGIGANVLTF. In DNA, the CDR3 is TGTGCCAGCATTGGCATCGGGGCCAACGTCCTGACTTTC.

The CDR3, as DNA: TGCGCCAGCAGCCAACCCGGGACAGGGGGTGCTGGCTACACCTTC. It is translated as CASSQPGTGGAGYTF. J is TRBJ1-2 and V is TRBV4-3; 11 positions match TRBD1. This CDR3 comprises 15 residues. Germline CDR1 is LGHNA and CDR2 is YSLEER. After removal of 2 bases from V and 7 bases from J, the junction contained 6 bases not matched to a gene.

A note on this clone: At one boundary the junction diverges from the germline segment, which might be a read error. The chain employs TRBV7-6 and TRBJ2-1, with TRBD2 identical over 7 bases. The CDR3 loop spans 14 amino acids. Germline V gene lookup returns CDR1 SGHVS and CDR2 FNYEAQ. DNA for the CDR3: TGTGCCAGCAGCCCTGGGGGGGGAAGAGGTGAGCAGCTCTTC. It encodes CASSPGGGRGEQLF.

J is TRBJ2-7 and V is TRBV9; D gene unclear. Germline loops: CDR1 SGDLS, CDR2 YYNGEE. This CDR3 contains 16 residues. V was clipped by 0 bases and J by 8 bases, with 21 bases between them. The CDR3 loop reads CASSVGAGVWLVQQYF. In nucleotides, the CDR3 is TGTGCCAGCAGCGTAGGTGCCGGCGTCTGGCTAGTTCAGCAGTACTTC.

This rearrangement joins TRBV11-3 to TRBJ2-3; 9 bases agree with TRBD2. This CDR3 is 15 amino acids long. Germline-derived CDR1 and CDR2 are SGHNT and YENEEA. V dropped 3 bases and J dropped 5; count of bases not matched to a gene: 6. The CDR3 DNA reads as TGTGCCAGCAGCTTTAGCGGGAGCATAGGAGATACGCAGTATTTT. This sequence encodes CASSFSGSIGDTQYF.

V gene TRBV9 combines with J gene TRBJ2-6; D is perhaps TRBD2 (6 bases). The CDR3 has 18 amino acids. Germline V CDR1 and CDR2: SGDLS, YYNGEE. V gave up 2 bases and J gave up 2 bases, with 17 bases separating them. Here the CDR3 reads CASSVRRAWTTGANVLTF. In DNA, the CDR3 is TGTGCCAGCAGCGTTCGGCGGGCATGGACTACTGGGGCCAACGTCCTGACTTTC.

This chain joins TRBV9 and TRBJ1-2; tentatively, D is TRBD1 (6 bases). Trimming cost V 4 bases and J 0 bases, with 13 bases left between them. The CDR3 has 15 amino acids. Germline V gives CDR1 SGDLS, CDR2 YYNGEE. In DNA form, the CDR3 reads TGTGCCAGCAGCCCTACGGGACACCCTAACTATGGCTACACCTTC. It codes for CASSPTGHPNYGYTF.